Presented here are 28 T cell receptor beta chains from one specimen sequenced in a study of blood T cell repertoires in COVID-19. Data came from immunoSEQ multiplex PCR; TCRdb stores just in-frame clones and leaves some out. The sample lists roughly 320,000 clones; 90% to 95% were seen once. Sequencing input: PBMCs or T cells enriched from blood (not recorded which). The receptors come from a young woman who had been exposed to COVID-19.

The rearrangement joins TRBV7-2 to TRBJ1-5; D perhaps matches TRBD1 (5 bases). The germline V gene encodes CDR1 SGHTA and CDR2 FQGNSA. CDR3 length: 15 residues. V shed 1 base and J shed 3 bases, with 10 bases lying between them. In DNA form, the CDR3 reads TGTGCCAGCAGCTTAGTCAGGACAATCAATCAGCCCCAGCATTTT. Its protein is CASSLVRTINQPQHF. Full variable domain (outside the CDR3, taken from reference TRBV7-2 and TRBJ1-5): GAGVSQSPSNKVTEKGKDVELRCDPISGHTALYWYRQSLGQGLEFLIYFQGNSAPDKSGLPSDRFSAERTGGSVSTLTIQRTQQEDSAVYLCASSLVRTINQPQHFGDGTRLSIL.

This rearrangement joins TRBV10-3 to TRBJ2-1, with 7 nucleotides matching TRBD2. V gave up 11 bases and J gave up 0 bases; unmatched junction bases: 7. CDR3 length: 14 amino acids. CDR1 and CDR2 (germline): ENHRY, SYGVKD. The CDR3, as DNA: TGTGCCTCCGGGGAGGGCAGCTCCTACAATGAGCAGTTCTTC. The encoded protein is CASGEGSSYNEQFF.

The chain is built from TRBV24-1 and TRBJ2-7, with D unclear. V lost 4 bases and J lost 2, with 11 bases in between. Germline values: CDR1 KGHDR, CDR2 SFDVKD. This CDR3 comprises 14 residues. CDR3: CATSDRYRAYEQYF. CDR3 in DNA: TGTGCCACCAGTGACAGGTACAGAGCCTACGAGCAGTACTTC.

The CDR3 is CASSWTGSQSTGELFF. Here the CDR3 DNA reads TGTGCCAGCTCATGGACAGGGAGTCAGTCCACCGGGGAGCTGTTTTTT. The chain carries TRBV18 and TRBJ2-2; 8 positions match TRBD1. The CDR3 covers 16 residues. CDR1 and CDR2 from the germline V gene are KGHSH and LQKENI. V gave up 5 bases and J gave up 4 bases; unmatched junction bases: 9.

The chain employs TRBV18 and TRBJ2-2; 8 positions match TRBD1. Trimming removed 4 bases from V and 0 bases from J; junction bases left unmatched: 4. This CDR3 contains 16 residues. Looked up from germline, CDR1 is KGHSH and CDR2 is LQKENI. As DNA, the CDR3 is TGTGCCAGCTCACTGAGGACAGGGTCGAACACCGGGGAGCTGTTTTTT. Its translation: CASSLRTGSNTGELFF. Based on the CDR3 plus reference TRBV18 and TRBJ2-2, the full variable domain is NAGVMQNPRHLVRRRGQEARLRCSPMKGHSHVYWYRQLPEEGLKFMVYLQKENIIDESGMPKERFSAEFPKEGPSILRIQQVVRGDSAAYFCASSLRTGSNTGELFFGEGSRLTVL.

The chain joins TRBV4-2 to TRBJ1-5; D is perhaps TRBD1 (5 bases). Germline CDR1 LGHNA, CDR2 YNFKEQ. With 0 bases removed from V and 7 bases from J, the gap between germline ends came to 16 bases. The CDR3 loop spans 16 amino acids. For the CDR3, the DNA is TGTGCCAGCAGCCAAGATGCTGTCGGGGGGAGGCAGCCCCAGCATTTT. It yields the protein CASSQDAVGGRQPQHF.

Here the CDR3 DNA reads TGCGCCAGCAGGGGACTAGCGGGGGGGCTGGCCCTCATGGAGCAGTTCTTC. This gives the protein CASRGLAGGLALMEQFF. The chain couples TRBV4-1 to TRBJ2-1; 16 bases map to TRBD2. Per germline, CDR1 MGHRA and CDR2 YSYEKL. The CDR3 spans 17 residues. After removal of 6 bases from V and 10 bases from J, the junction contained 12 bases not matched to a gene.

CDR3 coding DNA: TGTGCAGCAACCGAAGGGGCCCCCGATTCACCCCTCCACTTT. Translated: CAATEGAPDSPLHF. The chain carries TRBV5-5 and TRBJ1-6; possible D gene TRBD1, 5 bases. Germline V CDR1 and CDR2: SGHKS, YYEKEE (reference sequence). This CDR3 contains 14 residues.

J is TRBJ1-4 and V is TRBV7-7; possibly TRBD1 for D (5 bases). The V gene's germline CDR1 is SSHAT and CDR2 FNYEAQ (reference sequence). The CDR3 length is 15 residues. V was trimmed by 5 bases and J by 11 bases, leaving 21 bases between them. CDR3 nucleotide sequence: TGTGCCAGCAGCCCCTTTCGGGGGTGGGAGAAGAAACTGTTTTTT. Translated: CASSPFRGWEKKLFF.

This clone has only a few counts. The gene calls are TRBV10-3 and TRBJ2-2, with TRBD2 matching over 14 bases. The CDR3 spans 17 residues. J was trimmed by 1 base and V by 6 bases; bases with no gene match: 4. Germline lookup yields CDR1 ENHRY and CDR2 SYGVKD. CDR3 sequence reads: CAISRTSGGRNTGELFF. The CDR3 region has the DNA TGTGCCATCAGCCGGACTAGCGGGGGGAGGAACACCGGGGAGCTGTTTTTT.

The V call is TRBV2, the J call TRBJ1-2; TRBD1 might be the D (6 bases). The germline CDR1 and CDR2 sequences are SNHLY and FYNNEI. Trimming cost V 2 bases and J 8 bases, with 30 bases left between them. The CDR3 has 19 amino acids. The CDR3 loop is CASSELQGIPTEGSGGYTF. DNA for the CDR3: TGTGCCAGCAGTGAACTGCAGGGGATCCCCACCGAAGGCTCTGGAGGCTACACCTTC.

CDR3 DNA: TGTGCCAGCTCACCGAAAGGGGGCAAGGCCTACAATGAGCAGTTCTTC. This gives the protein CASSPKGGKAYNEQFF. The chain is built from TRBV18 and TRBJ2-1; TRBD1 agrees at 7 bases. The junction had 7 bases not matched to a gene; V was cut back by 3 bases and J by 2 bases. In germline, CDR1 is KGHSH, CDR2 LQKENI. CDR3 length: 16 residues.

CDR3 DNA: TGTGCCAGCAGCAAACCAGTGACAGGGTATTTCGGGGAGCTGTTTTTT. This gives the protein CASSKPVTGYFGELFF. The V gene is TRBV21-1, the J gene TRBJ2-2; the listed D gene, TRBD1, was not tested against the DNA. TRBV21-1 is a pseudogene. The CDR3 runs to 16 residues.

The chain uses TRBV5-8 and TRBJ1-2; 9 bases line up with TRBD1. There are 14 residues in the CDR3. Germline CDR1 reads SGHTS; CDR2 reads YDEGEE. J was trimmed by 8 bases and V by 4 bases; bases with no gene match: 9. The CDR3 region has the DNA TGTGCCAGCAGCGTCCGGGACAGGGCTCGCGGCTACACCTTC. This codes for CASSVRDRARGYTF.

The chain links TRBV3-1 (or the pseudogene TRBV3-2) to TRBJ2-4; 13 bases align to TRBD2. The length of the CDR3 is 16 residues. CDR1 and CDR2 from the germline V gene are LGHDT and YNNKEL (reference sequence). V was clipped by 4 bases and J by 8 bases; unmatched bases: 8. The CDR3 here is CASSRGLAGQGYIQYF. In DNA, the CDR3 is TGTGCCAGCAGCCGGGGACTAGCGGGGCAGGGCTACATTCAGTACTTC.

The CDR3 sequence is CATSRSAQTTNEKLFF. In DNA form, the CDR3 reads TGTGCCACCAGCAGATCTGCGCAAACAACTAATGAAAAACTGTTTTTT. The J gene is TRBJ1-4, the V gene TRBV15; D remains unclear. There are 16 residues in the CDR3. Germline loops: CDR1 LNHNV, CDR2 YYDKDF (reference sequence). Trimming pared 2 bases from V and 0 bases from J, leaving 10 bases between.

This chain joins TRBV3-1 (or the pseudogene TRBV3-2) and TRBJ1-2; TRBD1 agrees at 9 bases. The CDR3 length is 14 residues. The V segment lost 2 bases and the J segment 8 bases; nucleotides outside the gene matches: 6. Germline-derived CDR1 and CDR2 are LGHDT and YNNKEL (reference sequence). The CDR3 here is CASSQRDREGGYTF. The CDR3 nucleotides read TGTGCCAGCAGCCAACGGGACAGGGAGGGAGGCTACACCTTC.

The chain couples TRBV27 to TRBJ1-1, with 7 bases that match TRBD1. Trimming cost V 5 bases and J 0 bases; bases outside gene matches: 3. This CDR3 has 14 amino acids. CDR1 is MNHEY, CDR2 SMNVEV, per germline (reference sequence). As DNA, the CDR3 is TGTGCCAGCAGTAGGGACAGAGTGAACACTGAAGCTTTCTTT. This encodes CASSRDRVNTEAFF.

CDR3 DNA: TGTGCCAGCAGTGAAGCTCTCAAGGGACTAAACTATGGCTACACCTTC. Residues: CASSEALKGLNYGYTF. This rearrangement joins TRBV2 to TRBJ1-2; weak D call: TRBD1 (5 bases). V was trimmed by 0 bases and J by 2 bases, leaving 13 bases between them. The CDR3 spans 16 residues. CDR1 and CDR2 (germline): SNHLY, FYNNEI.

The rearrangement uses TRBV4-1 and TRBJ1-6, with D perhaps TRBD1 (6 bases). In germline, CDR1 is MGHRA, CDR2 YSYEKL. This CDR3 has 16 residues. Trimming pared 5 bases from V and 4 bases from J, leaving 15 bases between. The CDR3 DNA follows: TGCGCCAGCAGCACGAGGGGGGAGGGTTATAATTCACCCCTCCACTTT. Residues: CASSTRGEGYNSPLHF.

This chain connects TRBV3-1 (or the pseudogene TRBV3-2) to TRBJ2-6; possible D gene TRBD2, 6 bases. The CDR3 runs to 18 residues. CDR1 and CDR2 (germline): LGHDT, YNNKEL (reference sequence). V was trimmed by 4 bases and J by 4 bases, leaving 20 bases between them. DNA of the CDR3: TGTGCCAGCAGCCCCCGGAGCGTCGCGGGGCACGGGGCCAACGTCCTGACTTTC. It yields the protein CASSPRSVAGHGANVLTF.

CDR3 amino acids: CASSLEPSGGNEQFF. CDR3 DNA: TGCGCCAGCAGCTTGGAGCCTAGCGGGGGGAATGAGCAGTTCTTC. The chain has TRBV5-1 and TRBJ2-1; TRBD2 matches at 11 bases. Germline-derived CDR1 and CDR2 are SGHRS and YFSETQ. The length of the CDR3 is 15 residues. Unmatched junction bases numbered 3, after V lost 0 bases and J lost 7 bases.

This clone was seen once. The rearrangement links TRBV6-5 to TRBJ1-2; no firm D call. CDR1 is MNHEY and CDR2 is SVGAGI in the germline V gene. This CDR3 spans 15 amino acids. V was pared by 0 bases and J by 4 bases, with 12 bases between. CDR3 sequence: CASSYSIAEFYGYTF. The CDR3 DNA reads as TGTGCCAGCAGTTACTCGATAGCAGAATTCTATGGCTACACCTTC.

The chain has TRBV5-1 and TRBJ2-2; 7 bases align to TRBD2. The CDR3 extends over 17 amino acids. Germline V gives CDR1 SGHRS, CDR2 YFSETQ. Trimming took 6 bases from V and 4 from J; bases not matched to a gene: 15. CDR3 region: CASTINRDYKITGELFF. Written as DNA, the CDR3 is TGCGCCAGCACCATAAACCGGGACTATAAAATCACCGGGGAGCTGTTTTTT.

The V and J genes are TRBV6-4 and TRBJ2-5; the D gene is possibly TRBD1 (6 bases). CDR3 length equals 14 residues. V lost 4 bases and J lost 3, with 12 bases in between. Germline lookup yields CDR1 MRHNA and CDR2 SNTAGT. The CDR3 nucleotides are TGTGCCAGCAGTGTGTCGGCAGGGGAAGAGACCCAGTACTTC. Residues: CASSVSAGEETQYF.

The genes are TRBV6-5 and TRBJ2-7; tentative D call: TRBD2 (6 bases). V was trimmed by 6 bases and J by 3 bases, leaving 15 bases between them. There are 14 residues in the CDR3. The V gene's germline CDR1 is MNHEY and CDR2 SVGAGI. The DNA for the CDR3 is TGTGCCAGCAGGGGGGACTGGGGAAGCTACGAGCAGTACTTC. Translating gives CASRGDWGSYEQYF.

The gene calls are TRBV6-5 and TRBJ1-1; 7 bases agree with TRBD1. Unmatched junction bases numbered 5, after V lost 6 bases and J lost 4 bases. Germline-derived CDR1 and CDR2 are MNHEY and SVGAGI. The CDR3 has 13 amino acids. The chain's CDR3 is CASRRDSLTEAFF. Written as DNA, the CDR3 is TGTGCCAGCAGGCGGGACAGCCTCACTGAAGCTTTCTTT.

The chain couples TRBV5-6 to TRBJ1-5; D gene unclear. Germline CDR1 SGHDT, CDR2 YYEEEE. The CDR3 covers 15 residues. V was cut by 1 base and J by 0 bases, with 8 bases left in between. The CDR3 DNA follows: TGTGCCAGCAGCTTGACGGGGAATAGCAATCAGCCCCAGCATTTT. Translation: CASSLTGNSNQPQHF.